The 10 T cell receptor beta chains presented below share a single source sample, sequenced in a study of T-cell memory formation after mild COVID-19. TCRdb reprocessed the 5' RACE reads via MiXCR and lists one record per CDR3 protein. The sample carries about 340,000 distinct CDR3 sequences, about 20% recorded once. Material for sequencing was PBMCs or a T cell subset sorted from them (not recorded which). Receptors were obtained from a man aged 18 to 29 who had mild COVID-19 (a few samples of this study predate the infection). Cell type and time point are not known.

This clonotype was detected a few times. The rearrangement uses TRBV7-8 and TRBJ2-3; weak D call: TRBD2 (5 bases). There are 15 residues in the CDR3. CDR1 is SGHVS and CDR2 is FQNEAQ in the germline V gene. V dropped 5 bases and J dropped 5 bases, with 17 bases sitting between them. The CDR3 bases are TGTGCCAGCAGCCCGCCAGCGGTGCGGCTAGATACGCAGTATTTT. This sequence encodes CASSPPAVRLDTQYF.

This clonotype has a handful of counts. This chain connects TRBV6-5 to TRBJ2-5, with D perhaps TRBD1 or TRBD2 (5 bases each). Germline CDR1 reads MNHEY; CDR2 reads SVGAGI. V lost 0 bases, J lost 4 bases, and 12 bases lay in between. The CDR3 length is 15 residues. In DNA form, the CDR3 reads TGTGCCAGCAGTTACTCGATCGATGGGGGAGAGACCCAGTACTTC. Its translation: CASSYSIDGGETQYF.

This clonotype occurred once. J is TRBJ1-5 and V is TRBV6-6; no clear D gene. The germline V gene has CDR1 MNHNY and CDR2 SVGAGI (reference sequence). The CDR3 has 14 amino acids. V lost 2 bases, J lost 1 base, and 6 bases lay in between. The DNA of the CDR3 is TGTGCCAGCAGTTACATGAACAGCAATCAGCCCCAGCATTTT. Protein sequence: CASSYMNSNQPQHF.

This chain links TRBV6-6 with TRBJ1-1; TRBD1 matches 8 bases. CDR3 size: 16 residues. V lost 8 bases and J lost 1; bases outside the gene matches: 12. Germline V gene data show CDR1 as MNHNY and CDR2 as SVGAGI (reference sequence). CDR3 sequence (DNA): TGTGCCAGCCCCCCGTCCAGGGGACAGGAGAACACTGAAGCTTTCTTT. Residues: CASPPSRGQENTEAFF.

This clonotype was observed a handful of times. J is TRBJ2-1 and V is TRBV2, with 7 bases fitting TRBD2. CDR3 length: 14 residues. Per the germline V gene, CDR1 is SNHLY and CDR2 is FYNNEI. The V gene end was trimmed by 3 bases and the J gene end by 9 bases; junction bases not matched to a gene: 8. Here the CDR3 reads CASSEGDYYGEQFF. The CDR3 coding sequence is TGTGCCAGCAGTGAGGGGGACTATTACGGTGAGCAGTTCTTC.

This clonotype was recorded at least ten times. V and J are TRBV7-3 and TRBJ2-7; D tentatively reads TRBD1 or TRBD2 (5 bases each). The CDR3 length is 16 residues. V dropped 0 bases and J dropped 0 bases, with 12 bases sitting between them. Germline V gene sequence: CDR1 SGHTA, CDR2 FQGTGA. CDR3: CASSLTPGRNSYEQYF. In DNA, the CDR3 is TGTGCCAGCAGCTTAACGCCGGGACGCAACTCCTACGAGCAGTACTTC.

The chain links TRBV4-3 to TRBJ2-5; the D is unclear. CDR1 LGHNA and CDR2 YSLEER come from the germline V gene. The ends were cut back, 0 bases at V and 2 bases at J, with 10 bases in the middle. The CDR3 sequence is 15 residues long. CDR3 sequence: CASSQDFRVQETQYF. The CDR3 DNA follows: TGCGCCAGCAGCCAAGATTTCCGGGTTCAAGAGACCCAGTACTTC.

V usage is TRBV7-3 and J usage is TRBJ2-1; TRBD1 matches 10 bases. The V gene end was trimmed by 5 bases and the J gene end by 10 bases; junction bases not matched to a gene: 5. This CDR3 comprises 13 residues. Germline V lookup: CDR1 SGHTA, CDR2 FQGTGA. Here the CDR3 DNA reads TGTGCCAGCAGCGTGGACAGGGGGGACGAGCAGTTCTTC. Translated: CASSVDRGDEQFF.

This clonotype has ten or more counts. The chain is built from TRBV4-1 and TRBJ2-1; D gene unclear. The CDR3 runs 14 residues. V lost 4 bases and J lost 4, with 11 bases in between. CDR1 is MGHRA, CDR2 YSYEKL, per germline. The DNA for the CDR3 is TGCGCCAGCAGCCGCGAGCTTTGGTACAATGAGCAGTTCTTC. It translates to CASSRELWYNEQFF.

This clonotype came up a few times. CDR3 protein: CASSHPPRDEQFF. CDR3 in DNA: TGTGCCAGCAGCCATCCCCCGCGGGATGAGCAGTTCTTC. V gene TRBV7-3 combines with J gene TRBJ2-1; a weak D match, TRBD2 (5 bases). V shed 5 bases and J shed 8 bases, with 13 bases lying between them. This CDR3 contains 13 residues. Per the germline V gene, CDR1 is SGHTA and CDR2 is FQGTGA.